This entry lists 23 T cell receptor beta chains sequenced from one sample in a study of T cell clonotyping in hematopoietic cell transplantation. The method was immunoSEQ multiplex PCR; TCRdb's version includes in-frame clones alone and lacks a portion of them. The sample lists thousands of clones; just under 95% were seen once. The material was peripheral blood mononuclear cells, obtained 30 days after allogeneic stem cell transplant. The receptors come from a male patient in his seventies who had an allogeneic stem cell transplant from an unrelated donor, so T cells may come from the graft donor. Some clones in this sample may be carry-over from other donors' samples.

The rearrangement joins TRBV21-1 to TRBJ1-5. TRBV21-1 is an annotated pseudogene. The CDR3 has 17 amino acids. The CDR3: CASSKGRDQYSNQPQHF. Here the CDR3 DNA reads TGTGCCAGCAGCAAGGGCAGGGACCAATATAGCAATCAGCCCCAGCATTTT.

This clone was found a few times. An end of the junction differs from the germline gene, which may be a read error. The chain carries TRBV20-1 and TRBJ1-1, with D hard to call. The CDR3 extends over 8 amino acids. Germline assignment: CDR1 DFQATT and CDR2 SNEGSKA (reference sequence). The CDR3 region is CSARGNLF. In DNA, the CDR3 is TGCAGTGCTAGAGGGAATCTCTTT.

CDR3 nucleotide sequence: TGTGCCAGCAGTTTGACAGGGCCCAATCAGCCCCAGCATTTT. It yields the protein CASSLTGPNQPQHF. This chain links TRBV28 with TRBJ1-5; TRBD1 matches at 7 bases. J gave up 3 bases and V 3 bases, and 2 bases lay outside the gene matches. Germline V CDR1 and CDR2: MDHEN, SYDVKM. This CDR3 is 14 amino acids long.

The V call is TRBV6-5, the J call TRBJ2-5; D may match TRBD1 or TRBD2 (7 bases each). V lost 0 bases and J 5 bases, leaving 16 bases between the germline ends. CDR3 length equals 16 residues. Germline lookup yields CDR1 MNHEY and CDR2 SVGAGI. CDR3 nucleotide sequence: TGTGCCAGCAGTTACTCGATCGGCAGGGGGGGGGAGACCCAGTACTTC. It translates to CASSYSIGRGGETQYF.

This clone occurred once. This rearrangement joins TRBV28 to TRBJ1-5; 8 bases agree with TRBD1. V was clipped by 11 bases and J by 6 bases; unmatched bases: 9. The CDR3 covers 13 residues. Germline V CDR1 and CDR2: MDHEN, SYDVKM. The CDR3 region is CAVLGQGAQPQHF. As DNA, the CDR3 is TGTGCCGTCCTAGGGCAGGGGGCTCAGCCCCAGCATTTT.

The chain joins TRBV5-1 to TRBJ1-6; D gene ambiguous. The CDR3 has 12 residues. Trimming removed 0 bases from V and 7 bases from J, with 2 bases in between. Germline V gives CDR1 SGHRS, CDR2 YFSETQ. The CDR3 DNA reads TGCGCCAGCAGCTTGGAGAATTCACCCCTCCACTTT. Protein sequence: CASSLENSPLHF. Looking up the rest from reference TRBV5-1 and TRBJ1-6 gives the full variable domain: KAGVTQTPRYLIKTRGQQVTLSCSPISGHRSVSWYQQTPGQGLQFLFEYFSETQRNKGNFPGRFSGRQFSNSRSEMNVSTLELGDSALYLCASSLENSPLHFGNGTRLTVT.

V usage is TRBV19 and J usage is TRBJ2-1, with 9 bases that match TRBD2. Germline CDR1 and CDR2: LNHDA and SQIVND (reference sequence). This CDR3 is 19 amino acids long. With V trimmed by 4 bases and J by 3 bases, 16 bases remained unmatched. This chain's CDR3 is CASSTIPRGSGRDYNEQFF. The DNA of the CDR3 is TGTGCCAGTAGTACCATACCGAGGGGTAGCGGGAGAGACTACAATGAGCAGTTCTTC.

V is TRBV19 and J is TRBJ1-2; D is uncertain. CDR1 and CDR2 (germline): LNHDA, SQIVND (reference sequence). This CDR3 spans 15 amino acids. The germline V and J ends were trimmed by 1 base and 1 base, with 10 bases remaining between them. DNA for the CDR3: TGTGCCAGTAGTATAGGGTCGGTCAATAACTATGGCTACACCTTC. Its translation is CASSIGSVNNYGYTF.

CDR3 in amino acids: CASSTQTSETDTQYF. The CDR3 DNA is TGTGCCAGCAGCACCCAGACTAGCGAGACAGATACGCAGTATTTT. The gene calls are TRBV7-2 and TRBJ2-3; 8 nucleotides align to TRBD2. After removal of 5 bases from V and 3 bases from J, the junction contained 7 bases not matched to a gene. This CDR3 is built from 15 residues. The germline CDR1 and CDR2 sequences are SGHTA and FQGNSA.

This clone was observed a single time. CDR3 bases: TGTGCCAGCAGCCAAGGGTTGGGACAGGGCAAAAATAAGCAGTACTTC. Translation: CASSQGLGQGKNKQYF. V and J are TRBV14 and TRBJ2-7; 9 bases line up with TRBD1. This CDR3 is 16 amino acids long. Germline V CDR1 and CDR2: SGHDN, FVKESK. V lost 1 base and J lost 8; bases outside the gene matches: 12. Combining the CDR3 with reference TRBV14 and TRBJ2-7 gives the whole variable domain EAGVTQFPSHSVIEKGQTVTLRCDPISGHDNLYWYRRVMGKEIKFLLHFVKESKQDESGMPNNRFLAERTGGTYSTLKVQPAELEDSGVYFCASSQGLGQGKNKQYFGPGTRLTVT.

J is TRBJ1-2 and V is TRBV5-4; 8 bases map to TRBD1. J lost 5 bases, V lost 4 bases, and 4 bases had no gene match. The germline gives CDR1 SGHNT, CDR2 YYREEE (reference sequence). The CDR3 has 13 amino acids. CDR3 in DNA: TGTGCCAGCAGCCTTGGGACAGGATATGGCTACACCTTC. Translating gives CASSLGTGYGYTF. The full variable domain, in which reference TRBV5-4 and TRBJ1-2 provide the parts outside the CDR3, is ETGVTQSPTHLIKTRGQQVTLRCSSQSGHNTVSWYQQALGQGPQFIFQYYREEENGRGNFPPRFSGLQFPNYSSELNVNALELDDSALYLCASSLGTGYGYTFGSGTRLTVV.

The chain uses TRBV28 and TRBJ2-7; D not resolved. Between the trimmed V and J ends, which lost 5 bases and 4 bases, there was a span of 9 bases. The CDR3 spans 12 residues. Germline V CDR1 and CDR2: MDHEN, SYDVKM. CDR3 loop: CASSNERYEQYF. CDR3 nucleotides: TGTGCCAGCAGTAACGAAAGGTACGAGCAGTACTTC. Full variable domain (remainder filled in from reference TRBV28 and TRBJ2-7): DVKVTQSSRYLVKRTGEKVFLECVQDMDHENMFWYRQDPGLGLRLIYFSYDVKMKEKGDIPEGYSVSREKKERFSLILESASTNQTSMYLCASSNERYEQYFGPGTRLTVT.

V usage is TRBV27 and J usage is TRBJ2-2, with D perhaps matching TRBD1 (7 bases). The germline V gene encodes CDR1 MNHEY and CDR2 SMNVEV (reference sequence). V was trimmed by 4 bases and J by 1 base, leaving 19 bases between them. The CDR3 is 18 residues long. CDR3 amino acids: CASSSLKGGQLNTGELFF. The CDR3 DNA reads TGTGCCAGCAGTTCGCTTAAGGGGGGACAGCTGAACACCGGGGAGCTGTTTTTT.

The V gene is TRBV6-5, the J gene TRBJ2-1, with 11 bases matching TRBD2. The CDR3 runs 15 residues. Germline V gives CDR1 MNHEY, CDR2 SVGAGI. With 7 bases clipped from V and 2 bases from J, the junction kept 4 bases outside the gene matches. The CDR3 DNA sequence: TGTGCCAGCACCAGGACTAGCGGGCCCTACAATGAGCAGTTCTTC. Protein: CASTRTSGPYNEQFF.

CDR3 loop: CASSEGTRDTQYF. The DNA of the CDR3 is TGTGCCAGTAGCGAGGGAACGAGAGATACGCAGTATTTT. The chain recombines TRBV19 with TRBJ2-3; D may be TRBD2 (5 bases). Germline V gives CDR1 LNHDA, CDR2 SQIVND (reference sequence). The length of the CDR3 is 13 residues. V lost 6 bases and J 5 bases, leaving 12 bases between the germline ends.

The chain's CDR3 is CASSIRDRNYEQYF. Here the CDR3 DNA reads TGTGCCAGTAGTATACGGGACAGGAACTACGAGCAGTACTTC. This chain links TRBV19 with TRBJ2-7, with TRBD1 matching over 8 bases. V lost 2 bases to trimming and J lost 3 bases; unmatched junction nucleotides: 3. CDR1 is LNHDA and CDR2 is SQIVND in the germline V gene (reference sequence). This CDR3 is built from 14 residues. Drawing the rest from reference TRBV19 and TRBJ2-7, the complete variable domain is DGGITQSPKYLFRKEGQNVTLSCEQNLNHDAMYWYRQDPGQGLRLIYYSQIVNDFQKGDIAEGYSVSREKKESFPLTVTSAQKNPTAFYLCASSIRDRNYEQYFGPGTRLTVT.

The sample holds one count of this clone. Here the CDR3 reads CASSATGNFGNTIYF. CDR3 sequence (DNA): TGCGCCAGCAGCGCAACAGGGAATTTTGGAAACACCATATATTTT. V is TRBV5-1 and J is TRBJ1-3; TRBD1 might be the D (6 bases). The CDR3 totals 15 residues. Trimming removed 4 bases from V and 3 bases from J, with 14 bases in between. Per the germline V gene, CDR1 is SGHRS and CDR2 is YFSETQ. Full variable domain (remainder filled in from reference TRBV5-1 and TRBJ1-3): KAGVTQTPRYLIKTRGQQVTLSCSPISGHRSVSWYQQTPGQGLQFLFEYFSETQRNKGNFPGRFSGRQFSNSRSEMNVSTLELGDSALYLCASSATGNFGNTIYFGEGSWLTVV.

This clone came up once. This chain links TRBV5-1 with TRBJ1-1; D may be TRBD1 (6 bases). CDR1 is SGHRS and CDR2 is YFSETQ in the germline V gene. Trimming stripped 5 bases from V and 3 bases from J, with 20 bases between. This CDR3 is 16 amino acids long. The CDR3 DNA reads TGCGCCAGCAGTCGCCTTGGGGGGCTGCGGGACACTGAAGCTTTCTTT. It codes for CASSRLGGLRDTEAFF. Supplemented by reference TRBV5-1 and TRBJ1-1, the full variable domain reads KAGVTQTPRYLIKTRGQQVTLSCSPISGHRSVSWYQQTPGQGLQFLFEYFSETQRNKGNFPGRFSGRQFSNSRSEMNVSTLELGDSALYLCASSRLGGLRDTEAFFGQGTRLTVV.

Here the CDR3 DNA reads TGTGCCAGCAGTTTAGGCAACCCAGATACGCAGTATTTT. Translating gives CASSLGNPDTQYF. The chain is built from TRBV28 and TRBJ2-3; D is ambiguous. This CDR3 has 13 amino acids. CDR1 MDHEN and CDR2 SYDVKM come from the germline V gene. V lost 2 bases and J 4 bases, leaving 7 bases between the germline ends.

The CDR3 bases are TGTGCCAGCAGCTTAATAGGTGGCACTGAAGCTTTCTTT. Its translation is CASSLIGGTEAFF. The chain employs TRBV7-9 and TRBJ1-1; unclear D gene. CDR3 length: 13 amino acids. Germline V CDR1 and CDR2: SEHNR, FQNEAQ (reference sequence). Trimming removed 2 bases from V and 4 bases from J, with 8 bases in between.

As concerns this clone: No DNA is shown, since the ends of the CDR3 on it are uncertain; the CDR3 is the one TCRdb lists. The chain couples TRBV6-4 to TRBJ1-3. Germline loops: CDR1 MRHNA, CDR2 SNTAGT. The CDR3 extends over 15 residues, inclusive of both ends. The CDR3 spells CASSDSRGMETPYIF.

The chain uses TRBV5-6 and TRBJ2-7; D could derive from TRBD1 or TRBD2 (5 bases each). Germline V gene sequence: CDR1 SGHDT, CDR2 YYEEEE. This CDR3 contains 15 residues. Trimming took 4 bases from V and 7 from J, leaving 21 bases between them. The CDR3 DNA is TGTGCCAGCAGCCTAACCGGGACGCTAACGGGAGAGCAGTACTTC. Protein: CASSLTGTLTGEQYF.

This clone was detected only a few times. The rearrangement uses TRBV5-6 and TRBJ1-2; D is undetermined. From germline, CDR1 is SGHDT and CDR2 YYEEEE. Trimming shortened V by 0 bases and J by 0 bases, and 12 bases separated the two germline ends. This CDR3 contains 16 residues. For the CDR3, the DNA is TGTGCCAGCAGCTTGGCGTCCGGAGCCCCTAACTATGGCTACACCTTC. As protein: CASSLASGAPNYGYTF.